The clone carrying this TCR beta chain was counted between two and nine times. The antigen is not known. The CDR3 has 13 residues. The V and J ends lost 0 bases and 6 bases respectively, with 9 bases between them. Germline CDR1 and CDR2: SGHRS and YFSETQ. The protocol was immunoSEQ multiplex PCR, while the TCRdb copy is restricted to in-frame clones and leaves out a portion. The data hold 20,000 to 25,000 clones, with approximately 80% observed a single time. The entry originates in a study of CD4+ T cells in melanoma. Whole-study results and caveats: Reportedly, melanoma neoantigen-specific CD4+ T cells showed varied differentiation states. A reported correlation linked neoantigen-specific CD4+ T cells to CD8+, macrophage and B cell function.

Sequencing used cells from a culture (not recorded whether cultured in vitro). This TCR derives from a human donor with melanoma. V gene TRBV5-1 combines with J gene TRBJ1-2; perhaps TRBD1 as D (5 bases). The CDR3 bases are TGCGCCAGCAGCTTGGGAGTCAGGGATGGCTACACCTTC. Amino acids: CASSLGVRDGYTF.